This TCR beta chain was obtained from a study of technical replicates of blood from four donors. Libraries were prepared by immunoSEQ multiplex PCR; TCRdb keeps only in-frame clonotypes and omits some of them. This sample has approximately 15,000 clones, with over 80% found just once. CDR3 length: 17 amino acids. Germline trimming cut 5 bases from V and 2 bases from J; bases unmatched to any gene: 9. CDR1 and CDR2 (germline): MGHDK, SYGVNS. Sequencing was carried out using PBMCs. The genes are TRBV25-1 and TRBJ2-3; 11 bases align to TRBD2. This clonotype was obtained from a human donor in good health. The CDR3 protein is CASSQNEGLADTDTQYF. The CDR3 DNA is TGTGCCAGCAGTCAAAACGAGGGACTAGCGGACACAGATACGCAGTATTTT.